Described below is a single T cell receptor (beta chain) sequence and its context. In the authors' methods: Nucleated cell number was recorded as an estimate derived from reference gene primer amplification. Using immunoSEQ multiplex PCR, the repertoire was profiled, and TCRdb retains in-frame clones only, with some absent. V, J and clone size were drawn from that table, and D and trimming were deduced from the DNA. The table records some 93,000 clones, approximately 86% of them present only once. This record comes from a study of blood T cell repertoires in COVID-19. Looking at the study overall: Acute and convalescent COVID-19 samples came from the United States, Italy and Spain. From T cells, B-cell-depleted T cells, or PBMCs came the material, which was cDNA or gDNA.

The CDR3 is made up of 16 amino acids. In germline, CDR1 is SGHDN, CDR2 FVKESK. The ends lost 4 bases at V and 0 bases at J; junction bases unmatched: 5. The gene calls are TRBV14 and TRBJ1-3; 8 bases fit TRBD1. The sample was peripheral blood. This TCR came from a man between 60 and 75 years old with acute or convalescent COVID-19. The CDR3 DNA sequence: TGTGCCAGCAGCCCGACAGGGGCCATCTCTGGAAACACCATATATTTT. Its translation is CASSPTGAISGNTIYF.